The 17 T cell receptor beta chains reported below all come from one sample, sequenced in a study of blood T cell repertoires in COVID-19. Sequencing was performed with immunoSEQ multiplex PCR; in TCRdb, only in-frame clones are kept and a portion is missing. In the table there are roughly 250,000 clones, 88% of which are singletons. Sequenced material: peripheral blood. The receptors derive from a woman aged 25 to 39 with acute or convalescent COVID-19.

The rearrangement joins TRBV7-9 to TRBJ1-5; D not resolved. This CDR3 is built from 12 residues. Germline V lookup: CDR1 SEHNR, CDR2 FQNEAQ (reference sequence). Trimming removed 5 bases from V and 6 bases from J, with 8 bases in between. The CDR3 nucleotides read TGTGCCAGCAGCGTGGCCAGTCAGCCCCAGCATTTT. Translating it yields CASSVASQPQHF.

The CDR3 DNA reads as TGTGCCAGCAGAGCGGCCCGTAATTCACCCCTCCACTTT. This encodes CASRAARNSPLHF. This sequence joins TRBV12-3 or TRBV12-4 and TRBJ1-6, with D unclear. Trimming took 6 bases from V and 6 from J, leaving 9 bases between them. The CDR3 totals 13 residues.

J is TRBJ1-1 and V is TRBV5-4; D is ambiguous. Per the germline V gene, CDR1 is SGHNT and CDR2 is YYREEE (reference sequence). V gave up 6 bases and J gave up 0 bases, with 15 bases separating them. The CDR3 totals 15 residues. For the CDR3, the DNA is TGTGCCAGCAACCCAAATCAAGCCCTGAACACTGAAGCTTTCTTT. Protein product: CASNPNQALNTEAFF.

The chain employs TRBV6-2 or TRBV6-3 and TRBJ1-4; no firm D call. The CDR3 length is 15 residues. Trimming left V 6 bases short and J 5 bases short, with 16 bases between. CDR1 is MNHEY, CDR2 SVGEGT, per germline. CDR3 nucleotide sequence: TGTGCCAGCAGCTATTCACCCACTCCAAATGAAAAACTGTTTTTT. Its protein is CASSYSPTPNEKLFF.

The gene calls are TRBV24-1 and TRBJ2-5; TRBD2 aligns across 8 bases. CDR1 and CDR2 from the germline V gene are KGHDR and SFDVKD. J lost 4 bases, V lost 8 bases, and 8 bases had no gene match. The CDR3 covers 14 residues. This chain's CDR3 is CATKKAGGGETQYF. The CDR3 DNA reads as TGTGCCACCAAAAAGGCGGGAGGAGGAGAGACCCAGTACTTC.

The rearrangement links TRBV11-2 to TRBJ2-1; 11 bases map to TRBD2. The CDR3 totals 16 residues. Germline values: CDR1 SGHAT, CDR2 FQNNGV. After removal of 1 base from V and 5 bases from J, the junction contained 4 bases not matched to a gene. The CDR3 is CASSLVLAGGNNEQFF. CDR3 coding DNA: TGTGCCAGCAGCTTAGTCTTAGCGGGAGGGAACAATGAGCAGTTCTTC.

This sequence joins TRBV20-1 and TRBJ2-3, with D perhaps matching TRBD1 (6 bases). CDR1 and CDR2 from the germline V gene are DFQATT and SNEGSKA (reference sequence). Trimming shortened V by 3 bases and J by 3 bases, and 13 bases separated the two germline ends. The CDR3 covers 14 residues. The CDR3: CSASTGSWTDTQYF. The CDR3 region has the DNA TGCAGTGCTAGTACAGGGAGTTGGACAGATACGCAGTATTTT.

The V and J genes are TRBV30 and TRBJ2-1; 12 bases are a match to TRBD2. The CDR3 runs to 20 residues. J gave up 0 bases and V 7 bases, and 19 bases lay outside the gene matches. The germline V gene encodes CDR1 GTSNPN and CDR2 SVGIG (reference sequence). CDR3 sequence: CASGRLTSGRGAFSYNEQFF. The CDR3 bases are TGTGCCTCGGGACGTTTGACTAGCGGGAGAGGGGCTTTCTCCTACAATGAGCAGTTCTTC.

This CDR3 reads CASSIKRERAGELFF. The CDR3 DNA follows: TGTGCCAGCAGCATAAAGCGGGAAAGAGCCGGGGAGCTGTTTTTT. This chain uses TRBV21-1 with TRBJ2-2; TRBD2 is taken as the D call from the table, unchecked against the DNA. TRBV21-1 is given as a pseudogene. There are 15 residues in the CDR3.

The chain joins TRBV4-3 to TRBJ2-3; D remains unclear. The CDR3 is made up of 14 amino acids. The germline gives CDR1 LGHNA, CDR2 YSLEER. Trimming pared 4 bases from V and 6 bases from J, leaving 14 bases between. The CDR3 here is CASSPRSKSDTQYF. For the CDR3, the DNA is TGCGCCAGCAGCCCCCGAAGCAAGTCCGATACGCAGTATTTT.

The rearrangement links TRBV5-1 to TRBJ2-3; 10 nucleotides match TRBD2. This CDR3 is built from 16 residues. The V and J ends lost 0 bases and 5 bases, in that order; junction bases with no gene match: 6. Per the germline V gene, CDR1 is SGHRS and CDR2 is YFSETQ. CDR3 in DNA: TGCGCCAGCAGCTTGGTAAGCGGGAGGGCCATAGATACGCAGTATTTT. It encodes CASSLVSGRAIDTQYF.

The chain uses TRBV5-5 and TRBJ1-5; D ambiguous. The germline V gene encodes CDR1 SGHKS and CDR2 YYEKEE (reference sequence). The germline V and J ends were trimmed by 2 bases and 0 bases, with 9 bases remaining between them. This CDR3 is 15 amino acids long. CDR3 in amino acids: CASSFMPSSNQPQHF. The DNA of the CDR3 is TGTGCCAGCAGCTTTATGCCTAGTAGCAATCAGCCCCAGCATTTT.

The V gene is TRBV6-4, the J gene TRBJ2-5; 8 bases agree with TRBD2. The CDR3 consists of 14 residues. The V and J ends lost 7 bases and 5 bases, in that order; junction bases with no gene match: 9. Germline CDR1 MRHNA, CDR2 SNTAGT. The CDR3 region is CASIVGRAPETQYF. The CDR3 coding sequence is TGTGCCAGCATAGTCGGGAGGGCGCCGGAGACCCAGTACTTC.

The rearrangement joins TRBV7-2 to TRBJ1-3; no definite D call. V gave up 3 bases and J gave up 1 base, with 7 bases separating them. This CDR3 is built from 14 residues. CDR1 and CDR2 from the germline V gene are SGHTA and FQGNSA. CDR3 sequence reads: CASSFSGSGNTIYF. CDR3 DNA: TGTGCCAGCAGCTTTTCGGGGTCTGGAAACACCATATATTTT.

The chain's CDR3 is CASSVGRAKVGSPLHF. In DNA form, the CDR3 reads TGTGCCAGCAGCGTAGGGAGGGCGAAGGTTGGATCACCCCTCCACTTT. V is TRBV9 and J is TRBJ1-6; D ambiguous. CDR1 SGDLS and CDR2 YYNGEE come from the germline V gene. CDR3 size: 16 residues. With 0 bases removed from V and 10 bases from J, the gap between germline ends came to 17 bases.

The V call is TRBV15, the J call TRBJ2-2; the D is unclear. This CDR3 has 15 amino acids. The V gene's germline CDR1 is LNHNV and CDR2 YYDKDF (reference sequence). Trimming cost V 5 bases and J 3 bases, with 13 bases left between them. CDR3 sequence (DNA): TGTGCCACCAGCGGCATATTGGAGCACACCGGGGAGCTGTTTTTT. This encodes CATSGILEHTGELFF. Looking up the rest from reference TRBV15 and TRBJ2-2 gives the full variable domain: DAMVIQNPRYQVTQFGKPVTLSCSQTLNHNVMYWYQQKSSQAPKLLFHYYDKDFNNEADTPDNFQSRRPNTSFCFLDIRSPGLGDTAMYLCATSGILEHTGELFFGEGSRLTVL.

The chain recombines TRBV6-5 with TRBJ2-7, with 15 bases that match TRBD2. Germline lookup yields CDR1 MNHEY and CDR2 SVGAGI. There are 15 residues in the CDR3. V was clipped by 5 bases and J by 4 bases; unmatched bases: 3. CDR3 sequence reads: CASSRTSGRVYEQYF. The CDR3 DNA follows: TGTGCCAGCAGTCGGACTAGCGGGAGGGTTTACGAGCAGTACTTC.